These T cell receptor beta chains were read from a single sample in a study of blood T cell repertoires in COVID-19. Profiling relied on immunoSEQ multiplex PCR, and the TCRdb table lists in-frame clones only, not all of them. This table holds some 150,000 clones, around 89% found once. Sequencing input: peripheral blood. The source is a man in his sixties with active or convalescent COVID-19. Each CDR3 is given with its conserved first and last residue. Each record gives: V gene, D gene, J gene, clone size, CDR3 DNA, CDR3 protein. D genes are given only for firm matches. Only part of the rows carry a size: once, few, many, or a class if the clone is expanded.

TRBV5-4,TRBD1,TRBJ2-7,NA,TGTGCCAGCAGCTTGGCCGGGACAGGGAGGACCTACGAGCAGTACTTC,CASSLAGTGRTYEQYF
TRBV30,TRBD1,TRBJ1-6,NA,TGTGCCTGGAGCGCCGGGACAGGGTTCTCCTATAATTCACCCCTCCACTTT,CAWSAGTGFSYNSPLHF
TRBV19,TRBD1,TRBJ1-6,NA,TGTGCCAGTACCACGTCCGGGACAGACCTACCGAGCTCCTATAATTCACCCCTCCACTTT,CASTTSGTDLPSSYNSPLHF
TRBV6-1,TRBD2,TRBJ2-3,NA,TGTGCCAGCAGTGAAGGGTCTAGCGGGAGGCCCTTAGATACGCAGTATTTT,CASSEGSSGRPLDTQYF
TRBV7-2,TRBD1,TRBJ1-2,few,TGTGCCAGCAGCCCTCAAGGGGGGCAGGGGGCGCCCTATGGCTACACCTTC,CASSPQGGQGAPYGYTF
TRBV9,NA,TRBJ2-5,NA,TGTGCCAGCAGCCGTACCCCGGACATTGTCCAAGAGACCCAGTACTTC,CASSRTPDIVQETQYF
TRBV24-1,TRBD2,TRBJ2-1,NA,TGTGCCACCAGTGATTTGCACCCTAGCGGGTCCCATGAGCAGTTCTTC,CATSDLHPSGSHEQFF
TRBV6-5,TRBD2,TRBJ2-7,NA,TGTGCCACCATTCGACGGGGGGTTGGGAACGAGCAGTACTTC,CATIRRGVGNEQYF
TRBV7-3,TRBD2,TRBJ2-5,NA,TGTGCCAGCAGCGCTGACCCCGGAACTAGCGGGGGGTTCGGGGAGACCCAGTACTTC,CASSADPGTSGGFGETQYF
TRBV6-2/TRBV6-3,NA,TRBJ2-7,NA,TGTGCCAGCAGCTCAGGAAGCGGGCGATACCCTTACGAGCAGTACTTC,CASSSGSGRYPYEQYF
TRBV5-4,NA,TRBJ2-2,NA,TGTGCCAGCAGCTCTGGAGGAGGGACGAACACCGGGGAGCTGTTTTTT,CASSSGGGTNTGELFF
TRBV30,TRBD1,TRBJ1-2,NA,TGTGCCCTTGGGACAGCCGGGGGCTACACCTTC,CALGTAGGYTF
TRBV5-1,TRBD1,TRBJ1-2,NA,TGCGCCAGCAGCTTAGGGGGACAGGTCTTGGAAGGCTACACCTTC,CASSLGGQVLEGYTF
TRBV24-1,NA,TRBJ2-5,NA,TGTGCCACCAGTGATTCGCATGACACCCACCGGACCCAGTACTTC,CATSDSHDTHRTQYF
TRBV30,TRBD1,TRBJ1-2,NA,TGTGCCTCACCGGGACAGGGCCTAGGCTACACCTTC,CASPGQGLGYTF
TRBV28,NA,TRBJ1-1,NA,TGTGCCAGCAGTCCGTCGGGGGGAAACACTGAAGCTTTCTTT,CASSPSGGNTEAFF
TRBV2,NA,TRBJ2-2,few,TGTGCCAGCAGTGTACAGGGATCGGGGGAGCTGTTTTTT,CASSVQGSGELFF
TRBV7-8,TRBD2,TRBJ2-7,NA,TGTGCCAGTGCCTCCCCGGGGGGGCGGGAGGTCTACGAGCAGTACTTC,CASASPGGREVYEQYF
TRBV15,NA,TRBJ1-6,NA,TGTGCCACCAGCAAGGGGCGTTCACCCCTCCACTTT,CATSKGRSPLHF
TRBV24-1,TRBD1,TRBJ1-4,NA,TGTGCCACCAGTGATGCGCAGGGGGCGGGGAAACTGTTTTTT,CATSDAQGAGKLFF
TRBV7-8,NA,TRBJ2-2,NA,TGTGCCAGCAGCCGGAATATTGGGACAACGAACACCGGGGAGCTGTTTTTT,CASSRNIGTTNTGELFF
TRBV11-2,NA,TRBJ1-1,NA,TGTGCCAGCGGCTCACAATGGCTGAACACTGAAGCTTTCTTT,CASGSQWLNTEAFF
TRBV30,NA,TRBJ2-7,NA,TGTGCCTGGAGTGTACAGTTCTACGAGCAGTACTTC,CAWSVQFYEQYF
TRBV28,NA,TRBJ2-6,NA,TGTGCCAGCAGTTCCCAGGGGACCGGGGCCAACGTCCTGACTTTC,CASSSQGTGANVLTF
TRBV7-2,NA,TRBJ1-3,NA,TGTGCCAGCAGCTTACCCCCAGGGTCCGGAAACACCATATATTTT,CASSLPPGSGNTIYF
TRBV3-1/TRBV3-2,TRBD2,TRBJ2-2,NA,TGTGCCAGCCAAGCGGGGGGGCCAGCCGGGGAGCTGTTTTTT,CASQAGGPAGELFF
TRBV7-3,TRBD1,TRBJ1-1,once,TGTGCCAGCAGCTTAAAGGGGGCCAGTTCGGCTGAAGCTTTCTTT,CASSLKGASSAEAFF
TRBV10-3,NA,TRBJ1-5,NA,TGTGCCATCAGGGCGGACAGCCCAGATCAGCCCCAGCATTTT,CAIRADSPDQPQHF
TRBV5-5,TRBD1,TRBJ1-5,NA,TGTGCCAGCAGCCCTCGGGACAGGGTGAATGGCAATCAGCCCCAGCATTTT,CASSPRDRVNGNQPQHF
TRBV7-2,NA,TRBJ1-5,NA,TGTGCCAGCAGCTACGGTTTCAATCAGCCCCAGCATTTT,CASSYGFNQPQHF
TRBV6-5,TRBD1,TRBJ1-5,once,TGTGCCAGCACACGTACAGGGGCCAGCAATCAGCCCCAGCATTTT,CASTRTGASNQPQHF
TRBV5-1,NA,TRBJ1-3,NA,TGCGCCAGCAGCTTGGAACCGACCCTACTAGGAAACACCATATATTTT,CASSLEPTLLGNTIYF
TRBV10-3,TRBD1,TRBJ2-1,NA,TGTGCCCACGGGACAGGGGCCAATGAGCAGTTCTTC,CAHGTGANEQFF